Listed below are T cell receptor beta chains from one sample, sequenced in a study of human T cells and chemical hapten exposure. TCRdb re-called the RACE reads with MiXCR, one entry per CDR3 protein. The sample yields 300,000 to 450,000 distinct CDR3 sequences, 4.8% seen once. The material was whole blood, obtained in connection with sensitization to the hapten diphenylcyclopropenone (DPC). These receptors were taken from a woman in her 50s with alopecia areata. Some clones in this sample may be carry-over from other donors' samples. The CDR3 runs from the conserved cysteine through the conserved F or W. D genes are given only for firm matches. Where a row states a size, it is once, few, many or the class of an expanded clone; other rows omit it.

v_call: TRBV20-1; clone_size: many; j_call: TRBJ1-3; d_call: -; cdr3_aa: CSGVGEGNTIYF; cdr3_nt: TGCAGTGGTGTGGGAGAAGGAAACACCATATATTTT
v_call: TRBV27; clone_size: few; j_call: TRBJ2-3; d_call: -; cdr3_aa: CASSLSGGSWDTQYF; cdr3_nt: TGTGCCAGCAGTTTATCTGGGGGGTCTTGGGATACGCAGTATTTT
v_call: TRBV5-1; clone_size: few; j_call: TRBJ2-7; d_call: -; cdr3_aa: CATAVGLGYEQYF; cdr3_nt: TGCGCCACCGCAGTCGGACTGGGGTACGAGCAGTACTTC
v_call: TRBV29-1; clone_size: few; j_call: TRBJ1-2; d_call: -; cdr3_aa: CSVAHRADYGYTF; cdr3_nt: TGCAGCGTTGCCCACAGGGCTGACTATGGCTACACCTTC
v_call: TRBV7-6; clone_size: -; j_call: TRBJ2-3; d_call: -; cdr3_aa: CASSLVEYADTQYF; cdr3_nt: TGTGCCAGCAGCTTAGTGGAGTACGCAGATACGCAGTATTTT
v_call: TRBV7-2; clone_size: many; j_call: TRBJ2-1; d_call: TRBD2; cdr3_aa: CASSSHGGLAGSEQFF; cdr3_nt: TGTGCCAGCAGCTCCCACGGTGGACTAGCTGGGAGTGAGCAGTTCTTC
v_call: TRBV5-1; clone_size: few; j_call: TRBJ2-2; d_call: -; cdr3_aa: CASSLFQGNTGELFF; cdr3_nt: TGCGCCAGCAGCTTGTTCCAGGGCAACACCGGGGAGCTGTTTTTT
v_call: TRBV20-1; clone_size: few; j_call: TRBJ1-1; d_call: -; cdr3_aa: CSALPGGPTDEAFF; cdr3_nt: TGCAGTGCCCTCCCTGGTGGCCCGACAGATGAAGCTTTCTTT
v_call: TRBV28; clone_size: -; j_call: TRBJ2-7; d_call: -; cdr3_aa: CASSIGGSRYEQYF; cdr3_nt: TGTGCCAGCAGTATCGGGGGTTCGCGCTACGAGCAGTACTTC
v_call: TRBV28; clone_size: many; j_call: TRBJ2-5; d_call: -; cdr3_aa: CASSFRAGLKIGETQYF; cdr3_nt: TGTGCCAGCAGTTTCCGTGCGGGCCTTAAGATCGGAGAGACCCAGTACTTC
v_call: TRBV20-1; clone_size: few; j_call: TRBJ2-1; d_call: TRBD1; cdr3_aa: CSASGTGEQFF; cdr3_nt: TGCAGTGCTTCCGGGACAGGAGAGCAGTTCTTC
v_call: TRBV20-1; clone_size: few; j_call: TRBJ2-2; d_call: -; cdr3_aa: CSARNRVDTGELFF; cdr3_nt: TGCAGTGCTAGGAACAGGGTTGACACCGGGGAGCTGTTTTTT
v_call: TRBV2; clone_size: -; j_call: TRBJ1-1; d_call: -; cdr3_aa: CAVPQPNTEAFF; cdr3_nt: TGTGCCGTACCACAGCCCAACACTGAAGCTTTCTTT
v_call: TRBV5-6; clone_size: many; j_call: TRBJ2-7; d_call: TRBD2; cdr3_aa: CASSLSGLAGFYEQYF; cdr3_nt: TGTGCCAGCAGCTTGAGCGGACTAGCGGGTTTCTACGAGCAGTACTTC
v_call: TRBV3-1; clone_size: many; j_call: TRBJ2-2; d_call: TRBD1; cdr3_aa: CASSHNTGGDGELFF; cdr3_nt: TGTGCCAGCAGCCACAATACAGGGGGCGACGGGGAGCTGTTTTTT
v_call: TRBV20-1; clone_size: few; j_call: TRBJ2-7; d_call: -; cdr3_aa: CSAKDTAYEQYF; cdr3_nt: TGCAGTGCTAAAGACACCGCCTACGAGCAGTACTTC
v_call: TRBV7-8; clone_size: many; j_call: TRBJ2-3; d_call: -; cdr3_aa: CASSLVGGRGTDTQYF; cdr3_nt: TGTGCCAGCAGCTTGGTGGGGGGCCGAGGGACAGATACGCAGTATTTT
v_call: TRBV30; clone_size: -; j_call: TRBJ1-2; d_call: -; cdr3_aa: CACTGGGLIVYGYTF; cdr3_nt: TGTGCCTGTACCGGGGGAGGTCTAATAGTCTATGGCTACACCTTC
v_call: TRBV5-1; clone_size: many; j_call: TRBJ1-5; d_call: -; cdr3_aa: CASSLLPNQPQHF; cdr3_nt: TGCGCCAGCAGCTTGTTACCCAATCAGCCCCAGCATTTT
v_call: TRBV21-1; clone_size: many; j_call: TRBJ2-5; d_call: -; cdr3_aa: CASSLPRTRQETQYF; cdr3_nt: TGTGCCAGCAGCCTGCCTCGGACTAGGCAAGAGACCCAGTACTTC
v_call: TRBV20-1; clone_size: few; j_call: TRBJ2-1; d_call: -; cdr3_aa: CSARDSERDSQFF; cdr3_nt: TGCAGTGCTAGAGATTCGGAGAGGGACTCCCAGTTCTTC
v_call: TRBV7-9; clone_size: many; j_call: TRBJ2-1; d_call: TRBD2; cdr3_aa: CASSLSSGAEQFF; cdr3_nt: TGTGCCAGCAGCTTATCCAGCGGGGCTGAGCAGTTCTTC
v_call: TRBV18; clone_size: many; j_call: TRBJ2-7; d_call: -; cdr3_aa: CASSPPGLGIGEQYF; cdr3_nt: TGTGCCAGCTCACCTCCGGGACTGGGAATCGGGGAGCAGTACTTC
v_call: TRBV19; clone_size: -; j_call: TRBJ1-5; d_call: -; cdr3_aa: CASTWTDNQPQHF; cdr3_nt: TGTGCCAGTACATGGACAGACAATCAGCCCCAGCATTTT
v_call: TRBV5-4; clone_size: few; j_call: TRBJ1-1; d_call: TRBD1; cdr3_aa: CASRFDRENTEAFF; cdr3_nt: TGTGCCAGCAGGTTTGACAGGGAGAACACTGAAGCTTTCTTT
v_call: TRBV29-1; clone_size: many; j_call: TRBJ1-1; d_call: -; cdr3_aa: CSVARDTVNTEAFF; cdr3_nt: TGCAGCGTTGCTCGGGACACAGTGAACACTGAAGCTTTCTTT
v_call: TRBV11-2; clone_size: many; j_call: TRBJ2-1; d_call: TRBD2; cdr3_aa: CASSLAEAGPNKNEQFF; cdr3_nt: TGTGCCAGCAGCTTAGCCGAAGCGGGGCCCAACAAAAATGAGCAGTTCTTC
v_call: TRBV28; clone_size: many; j_call: TRBJ1-1; d_call: TRBD1; cdr3_aa: CASSPRDRGTEAFF; cdr3_nt: TGTGCCAGCAGCCCCCGGGACAGGGGCACTGAAGCTTTCTTT
v_call: TRBV27; clone_size: few; j_call: TRBJ2-5; d_call: -; cdr3_aa: CASSLLRSETQYF; cdr3_nt: TGTGCCAGCAGTTTACTGCGTTCAGAGACCCAGTACTTC
v_call: TRBV9; clone_size: -; j_call: TRBJ2-2; d_call: -; cdr3_aa: CASAPGLTGTGELFF; cdr3_nt: TGTGCCAGCGCGCCGGGACTCACGGGGACCGGGGAGCTGTTTTTT
v_call: TRBV12-3/TRBV12-4; clone_size: few; j_call: TRBJ1-1; d_call: -; cdr3_aa: CASITGLNTEAFF; cdr3_nt: TGTGCCAGCATAACCGGTCTTAACACTGAAGCTTTCTTT
v_call: TRBV27; clone_size: -; j_call: TRBJ2-3; d_call: TRBD1; cdr3_aa: CASSLPGQGFDTQYF; cdr3_nt: TGTGCCAGCAGTTTGCCGGGACAGGGTTTCGATACGCAGTATTTT
v_call: TRBV5-1; clone_size: -; j_call: TRBJ2-3; d_call: TRBD1; cdr3_aa: CASSLPGQGASDTQYF; cdr3_nt: TGCGCCAGCAGCTTACCGGGACAGGGGGCCTCGGATACGCAGTATTTT
v_call: TRBV12-3/TRBV12-4; clone_size: many; j_call: TRBJ1-1; d_call: -; cdr3_aa: CASSSGLQMNTEAFF; cdr3_nt: TGTGCCAGCAGTTCGGGACTCCAAATGAACACTGAAGCTTTCTTT
v_call: TRBV28; clone_size: many; j_call: TRBJ1-1; d_call: -; cdr3_aa: CASSLLGLITEAFF; cdr3_nt: TGTGCCAGCAGTCTACTGGGCCTGATCACTGAAGCTTTCTTT
v_call: TRBV7-9; clone_size: many; j_call: TRBJ1-1; d_call: -; cdr3_aa: CASSLAGLPFF; cdr3_nt: TGTGCCAGCAGCTTAGCGGGGTTGCCTTTCTTT
v_call: TRBV9; clone_size: many; j_call: TRBJ2-2; d_call: -; cdr3_aa: CASSVETGELFF; cdr3_nt: TGTGCCAGCAGCGTAGAAACCGGGGAGCTGTTTTTT
v_call: TRBV6-5; clone_size: many; j_call: TRBJ1-5; d_call: -; cdr3_aa: CASRLNRDSNQPQHF; cdr3_nt: TGTGCCAGCAGACTTAACCGGGACAGCAATCAGCCCCAGCATTTT
v_call: TRBV12-3/TRBV12-4; clone_size: many; j_call: TRBJ2-7; d_call: TRBD1; cdr3_aa: CASSTGQVGTYEQYF; cdr3_nt: TGTGCCAGCAGCACGGGACAGGTGGGGACCTACGAGCAGTACTTC
v_call: TRBV5-1; clone_size: few; j_call: TRBJ2-3; d_call: TRBD1; cdr3_aa: CASTQTGHTDTQYF; cdr3_nt: TGCGCCAGCACTCAGACAGGGCACACAGATACGCAGTATTTT